This T cell receptor beta chain was sequenced during a study of blood T cell repertoires in COVID-19. The wider study: Nucleic acid was either cDNA or gDNA, and it came from T cells, B-cell-depleted T cells, or PBMCs.

Participants were aged about 18 to 89 years from approximately 23 US areas. Trimming pared 1 base from V and 4 bases from J, leaving 10 bases between. CDR1 MGHRA and CDR2 YSYEKL come from the germline V gene. This CDR3 contains 14 residues. Sequencing was performed with immunoSEQ multiplex PCR; in TCRdb, only in-frame clones are kept and a portion is missing. The table shows some 220,000 clones, with 80% to 90% occurring only once. The chain links TRBV4-1 to TRBJ1-2; D is ambiguous. This TCR derives from a woman between 18 and 29 years old in a cohort exposed to, infected with or recovered from COVID-19 (not recorded which). Input material: PBMCs or T cells enriched from blood (not recorded which). CDR3 region: CASSQVFSFYGYTF. As DNA, the CDR3 is TGCGCCAGCAGCCAAGTCTTCAGTTTCTATGGCTACACCTTC.